This TCR beta chain comes out of a study of blood T cell repertoires in COVID-19. About the study: Acute and convalescent COVID-19 samples came from the United States, Italy and Spain. The cDNA or gDNA used as material had been derived from T cells, B-cell-depleted T cells, or PBMCs.

Clinical history as reported by participants underpinned cohort assignment. Participants in the exposed group had met a COVID-19 case in the 2 weeks before joining the study. Germline CDR1 reads SNHLY; CDR2 reads FYNNEI. V shed 6 bases, J shed 5 bases, and the junction held 4 bases outside the gene matches. The CDR3 runs 14 residues. The repertoire was sequenced with immunoSEQ multiplex PCR; TCRdb's copy has only in-frame clones and lacks some. The table shows roughly 400,000 clones, with roughly 92% occurring only once. Specimen: PBMCs or T cells enriched from blood (not recorded which). The gene calls are TRBV2 and TRBJ1-4, with 9 positions matching TRBD1. The receptor was derived from a woman aged 40 to 49 who had been exposed to COVID-19. CDR3 residues: CASRGQGRNEKLFF. CDR3 DNA sequence: TGTGCCAGCAGGGGACAGGGAAGAAATGAAAAACTGTTTTTT.